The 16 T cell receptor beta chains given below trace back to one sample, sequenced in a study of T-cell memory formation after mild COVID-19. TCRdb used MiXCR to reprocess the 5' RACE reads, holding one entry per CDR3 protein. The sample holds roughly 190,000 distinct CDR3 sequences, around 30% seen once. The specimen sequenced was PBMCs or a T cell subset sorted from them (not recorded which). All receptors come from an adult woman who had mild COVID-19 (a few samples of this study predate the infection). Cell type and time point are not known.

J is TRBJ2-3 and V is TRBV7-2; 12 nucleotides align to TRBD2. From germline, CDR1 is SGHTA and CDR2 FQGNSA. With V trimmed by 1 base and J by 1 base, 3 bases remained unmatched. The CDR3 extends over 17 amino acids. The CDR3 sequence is CASSLVASGGGTDTQYF. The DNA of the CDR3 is TGTGCCAGCAGCTTAGTAGCTAGCGGGGGGGGCACAGATACGCAGTATTTT.

CDR3 region: CASSPRDTDGYTF. The CDR3 DNA sequence: TGCGCCAGCAGCCCCCGGGACACAGATGGCTACACCTTC. The rearrangement joins TRBV5-1 to TRBJ1-2; perhaps TRBD1 as D (6 bases). The germline V and J ends were trimmed by 4 bases and 6 bases, with 13 bases remaining between them. The CDR3 contains 13 residues. Looked up from germline, CDR1 is SGHRS and CDR2 is YFSETQ.

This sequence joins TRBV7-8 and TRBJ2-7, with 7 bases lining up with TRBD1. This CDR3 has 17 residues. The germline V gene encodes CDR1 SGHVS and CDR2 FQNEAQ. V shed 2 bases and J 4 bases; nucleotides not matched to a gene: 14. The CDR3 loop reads CASSLYVVTGISYEQYF. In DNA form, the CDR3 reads TGTGCCAGCAGCTTATACGTAGTGACAGGGATATCATACGAGCAGTACTTC. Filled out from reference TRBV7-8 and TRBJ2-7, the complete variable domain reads GAGVSQSPRYKVAKRGQDVALRCDPISGHVSLFWYQQALGQGPEFLTYFQNEAQLDKSGLPSDRFFAERPEGSVSTLKIQRTQQEDSAVYLCASSLYVVTGISYEQYFGPGTRLTVT.

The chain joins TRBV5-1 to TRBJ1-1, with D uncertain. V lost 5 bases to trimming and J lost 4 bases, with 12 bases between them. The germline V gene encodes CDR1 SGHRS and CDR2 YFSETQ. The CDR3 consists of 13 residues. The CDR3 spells CASRTLLSTEAFF. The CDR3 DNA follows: TGCGCCAGCAGGACACTCTTATCCACTGAAGCTTTCTTT.

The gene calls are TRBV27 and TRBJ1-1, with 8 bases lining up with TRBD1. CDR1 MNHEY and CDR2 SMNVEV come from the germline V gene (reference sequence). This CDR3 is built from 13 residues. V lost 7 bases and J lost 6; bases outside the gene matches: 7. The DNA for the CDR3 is TGTGCCAGCACTCGACAGGGGATGGCTGAAGCTTTCTTT. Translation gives CASTRQGMAEAFF.

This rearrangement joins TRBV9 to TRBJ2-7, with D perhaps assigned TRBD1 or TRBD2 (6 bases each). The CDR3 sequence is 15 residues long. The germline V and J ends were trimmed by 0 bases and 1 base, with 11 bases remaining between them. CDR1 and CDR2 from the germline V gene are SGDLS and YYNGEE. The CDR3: CASSVGGTKSYEQYF. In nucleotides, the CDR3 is TGTGCCAGCAGCGTAGGCGGGACAAAGTCCTACGAGCAGTACTTC.

CDR3: CAWSAPGTGLYEQYF. The CDR3 DNA is TGTGCCTGGAGTGCCCCCGGGACAGGTCTCTACGAGCAGTACTTC. The V gene is TRBV30, the J gene TRBJ2-7; 8 bases are shared with TRBD1. Trimming took 1 base from V and 3 from J; bases not matched to a gene: 8. The CDR3 totals 15 residues. Germline values: CDR1 GTSNPN, CDR2 SVGIG (reference sequence).

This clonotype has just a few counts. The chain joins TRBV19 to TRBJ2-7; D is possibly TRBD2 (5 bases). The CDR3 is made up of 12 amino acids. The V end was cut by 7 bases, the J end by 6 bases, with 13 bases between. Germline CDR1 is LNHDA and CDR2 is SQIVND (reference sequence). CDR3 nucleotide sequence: TGTGCCAGTAAGGCAGGAGGTGGCGAGCAGTACTTC. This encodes CASKAGGGEQYF.

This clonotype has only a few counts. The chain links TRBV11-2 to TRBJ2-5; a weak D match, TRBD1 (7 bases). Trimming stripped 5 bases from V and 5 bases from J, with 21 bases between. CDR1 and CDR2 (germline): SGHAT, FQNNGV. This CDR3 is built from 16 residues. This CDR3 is CASSRFQEGAGETQYF. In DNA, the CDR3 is TGTGCCAGCAGCCGTTTTCAGGAGGGGGCTGGCGAGACCCAGTACTTC.

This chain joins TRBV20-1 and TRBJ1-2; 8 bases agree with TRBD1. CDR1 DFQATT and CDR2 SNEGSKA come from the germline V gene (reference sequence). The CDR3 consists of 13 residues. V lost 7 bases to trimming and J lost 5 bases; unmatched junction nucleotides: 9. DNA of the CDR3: TGCAGTGTCGCAGGACAGGGTAGATATGGCTACACCTTC. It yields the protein CSVAGQGRYGYTF.

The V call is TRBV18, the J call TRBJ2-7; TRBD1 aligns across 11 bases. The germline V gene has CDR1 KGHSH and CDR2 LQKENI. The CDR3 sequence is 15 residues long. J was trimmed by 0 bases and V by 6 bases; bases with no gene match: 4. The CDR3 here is CASSRGQGASYEQYF. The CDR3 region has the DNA TGTGCCAGCTCGCGAGGACAGGGGGCCTCCTACGAGCAGTACTTC.

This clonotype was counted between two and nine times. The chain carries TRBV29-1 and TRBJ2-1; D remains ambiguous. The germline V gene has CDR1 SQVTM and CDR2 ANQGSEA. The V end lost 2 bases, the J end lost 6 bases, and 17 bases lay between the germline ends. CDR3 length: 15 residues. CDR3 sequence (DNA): TGCAGCGTTGAAAACGTAGCCGCCAACACCAATGAGCAGTTCTTC. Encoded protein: CSVENVAANTNEQFF.

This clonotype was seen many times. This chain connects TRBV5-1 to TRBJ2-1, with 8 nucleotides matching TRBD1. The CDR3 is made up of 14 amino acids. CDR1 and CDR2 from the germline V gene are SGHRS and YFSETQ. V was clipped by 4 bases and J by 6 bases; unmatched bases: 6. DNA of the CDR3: TGCGCCAGCAGCCTCCCGGACAGGGTCAATGAGCAGTTCTTC. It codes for CASSLPDRVNEQFF.

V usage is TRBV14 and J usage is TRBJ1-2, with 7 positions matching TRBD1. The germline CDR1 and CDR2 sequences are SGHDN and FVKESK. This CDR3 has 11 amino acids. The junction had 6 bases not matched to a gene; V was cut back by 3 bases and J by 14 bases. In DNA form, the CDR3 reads TGTGCCAGCAGCCATGGGACAGTCTGGACCTTC. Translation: CASSHGTVWTF.

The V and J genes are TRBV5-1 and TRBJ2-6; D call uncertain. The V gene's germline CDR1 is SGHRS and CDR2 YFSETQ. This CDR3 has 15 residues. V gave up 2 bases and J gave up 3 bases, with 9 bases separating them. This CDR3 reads CASSFEEYGANVLTF. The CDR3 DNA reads TGCGCCAGCAGCTTCGAGGAGTATGGGGCCAACGTCCTGACTTTC.

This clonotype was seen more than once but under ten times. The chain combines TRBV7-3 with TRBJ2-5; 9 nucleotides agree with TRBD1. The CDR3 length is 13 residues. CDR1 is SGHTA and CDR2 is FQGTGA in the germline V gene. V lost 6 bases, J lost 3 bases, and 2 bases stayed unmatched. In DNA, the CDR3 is TGTGCCAGCAGACGACAGGGGGAAGAGACCCAGTACTTC. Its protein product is CASRRQGEETQYF. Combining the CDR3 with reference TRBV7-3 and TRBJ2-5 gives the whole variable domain GAGVSQTPSNKVTEKGKYVELRCDPISGHTALYWYRQSLGQGPEFLIYFQGTGAADDSGLPNDRFFAVRPEGSVSTLKIQRTERGDSAVYLCASRRQGEETQYFGPGTRLLVL.